Each of the 11 T cell receptor beta chains below was sequenced from the same sample in a study of OX40 agonist ivuxolimab in advanced cancers. The assay was immunoSEQ multiplex PCR, and TCRdb's table has in-frame clones only and misses some. The data hold about 11,000 clones, with 77% observed a single time. This specimen was CD4+ or CD8+ T cells sorted from blood, taken in a trial of the OX40 agonist ivuxolimab. All receptors derive from an adult with an advanced solid tumor such as melanoma, head and neck, liver or kidney cancer.

This clone was observed a handful of times. The V gene is TRBV11-2, the J gene TRBJ2-5, with D uncertain. Germline CDR1 and CDR2: SGHAT and FQNNGV. The CDR3 runs 16 residues. Trimming pared 0 bases from V and 5 bases from J, leaving 16 bases between. This CDR3 is CASSLDLRGSGETQYF. In DNA, the CDR3 is TGTGCCAGCAGCTTAGATTTGAGAGGTTCTGGGGAGACCCAGTACTTC. The full variable domain, rest sourced from reference TRBV11-2 and TRBJ2-5, is EAGVAQSPRYKIIEKRQSVAFWCNPISGHATLYWYQQILGQGPKLLIQFQNNGVVDDSQLPKDRFSAERLKGVDSTLKIQPAKLEDSAVYLCASSLDLRGSGETQYFGPGTRLLVL.

DNA of the CDR3: TGTGCCACCAGCAGCGCAGGACAGGAGGCTTCACCCCTCCACTTT. This translates into CATSSAGQEASPLHF. V and J are TRBV15 and TRBJ1-6; TRBD1 agrees at 7 bases. The CDR3 contains 15 residues. Looked up from germline, CDR1 is LNHNV and CDR2 is YYDKDF (reference sequence). With V trimmed by 3 bases and J by 9 bases, 8 bases remained unmatched.

The chain links TRBV30 to TRBJ2-7; D may be TRBD1 (5 bases). V was trimmed by 4 bases and J by 12 bases, leaving 13 bases between them. The V gene's germline CDR1 is GTSNPN and CDR2 SVGIG (reference sequence). The CDR3 spans 10 residues. CDR3: CAWKGHRLYF. CDR3 nucleotide sequence: TGTGCCTGGAAGGGGCATCGGCTGTACTTC.

V gene TRBV7-9 combines with J gene TRBJ2-3; 9 bases agree with TRBD1. The CDR3 has 19 residues. Per the germline V gene, CDR1 is SEHNR and CDR2 is FQNEAQ (reference sequence). V lost 5 bases to trimming and J lost 0 bases; unmatched junction nucleotides: 15. CDR3 DNA: TGTGCCAGCAGCCCCTTGTTATTCGGACAGGGGACAAGCACAGATACGCAGTATTTT. This sequence encodes CASSPLLFGQGTSTDTQYF.

The chain links TRBV28 to TRBJ2-5, with TRBD2 as a possible D gene (6 bases). V lost 5 bases and J 4 bases, leaving 14 bases between the germline ends. The CDR3 contains 14 residues. Germline CDR1 reads MDHEN; CDR2 reads SYDVKM. This chain's CDR3 is CASSPDSGVETQYF. The CDR3 DNA sequence: TGTGCCAGCAGTCCTGATTCGGGGGTAGAGACCCAGTACTTC.

This clone was detected only once. The gene calls are TRBV7-6 and TRBJ2-7; 12 bases are shared with TRBD2. V lost 8 bases to trimming and J lost 6 bases; unmatched junction nucleotides: 14. CDR1 is SGHVS, CDR2 FNYEAQ, per germline. The CDR3 length is 16 residues. The CDR3 reads CASGGHKTSGGVEQYF. The CDR3 region has the DNA TGTGCCAGCGGCGGCCATAAGACTAGCGGGGGCGTCGAGCAGTACTTC.

The chain recombines TRBV5-6 with TRBJ2-7; 14 bases match TRBD2. Germline assignment: CDR1 SGHDT and CDR2 YYEEEE. The CDR3 length is 15 residues. V dropped 4 bases and J dropped 6; count of bases not matched to a gene: 6. CDR3 sequence (DNA): TGTGCCAGCAGCACGACTAGCGGGAGGGCCCTCGAGCAGTACTTC. Translating gives CASSTTSGRALEQYF.

Regarding this clone: One end of the junction is discordant with germline, which a read error may explain. V and J are TRBV7-7 and TRBJ2-3; 14 bases line up with TRBD2. Per the germline V gene, CDR1 is SSHAT and CDR2 is FNYEAQ (reference sequence). The CDR3 has 21 amino acids. CDR3 DNA: TGTGCTAGCAGCTTAGCACCCCCGGGACTAGCGGGAGAGGAAAGCACAGATACGCAGTATTTT. It encodes CASSLAPPGLAGEESTDTQYF.

V and J are TRBV6-5 and TRBJ2-4; D is uncertain. CDR1 is MNHEY, CDR2 SVGAGI, per germline. V was pared by 6 bases and J by 0 bases, with 12 bases between. This CDR3 has 15 amino acids. CDR3 coding DNA: TGTGCCAGCAGGCCAGGCCCCCTAGCCAAAAACATTCAGTACTTC. It translates to CASRPGPLAKNIQYF.

The chain employs TRBV27 and TRBJ2-2; maybe TRBD2 (5 bases). V was pared by 7 bases and J by 5 bases, with 11 bases between. The germline CDR1 and CDR2 sequences are MNHEY and SMNVEV (reference sequence). The CDR3 runs 13 residues. The chain's CDR3 is CASTERQTGELFF. Written as DNA, the CDR3 is TGTGCCAGCACCGAGCGGCAAACCGGGGAGCTGTTTTTT.

J is TRBJ2-4 and V is TRBV5-6, with D possibly matching TRBD2 (5 bases). The germline V gene encodes CDR1 SGHDT and CDR2 YYEEEE. V was shortened by 0 bases and J by 7 bases, with 5 bases between the two germline ends. The CDR3 is made up of 12 amino acids. CDR3 nucleotide sequence: TGTGCCAGCAGCTTGGGCGGGAACATTCAGTACTTC. Translating gives CASSLGGNIQYF.